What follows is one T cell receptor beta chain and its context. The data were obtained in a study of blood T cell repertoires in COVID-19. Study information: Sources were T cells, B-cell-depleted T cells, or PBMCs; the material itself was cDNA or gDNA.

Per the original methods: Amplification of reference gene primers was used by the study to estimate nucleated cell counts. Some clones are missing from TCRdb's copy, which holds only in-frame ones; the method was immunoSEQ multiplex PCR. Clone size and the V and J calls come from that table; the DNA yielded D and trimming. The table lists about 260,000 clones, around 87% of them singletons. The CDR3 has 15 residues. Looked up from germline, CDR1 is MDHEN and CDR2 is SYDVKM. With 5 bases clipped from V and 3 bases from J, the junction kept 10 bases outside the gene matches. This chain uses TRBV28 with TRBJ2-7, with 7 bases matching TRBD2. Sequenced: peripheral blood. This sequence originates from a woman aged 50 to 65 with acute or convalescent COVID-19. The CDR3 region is CASSRPTSVDYEQYF. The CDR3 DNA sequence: TGTGCCAGCAGTCGACCTACTAGCGTAGACTACGAGCAGTACTTC.